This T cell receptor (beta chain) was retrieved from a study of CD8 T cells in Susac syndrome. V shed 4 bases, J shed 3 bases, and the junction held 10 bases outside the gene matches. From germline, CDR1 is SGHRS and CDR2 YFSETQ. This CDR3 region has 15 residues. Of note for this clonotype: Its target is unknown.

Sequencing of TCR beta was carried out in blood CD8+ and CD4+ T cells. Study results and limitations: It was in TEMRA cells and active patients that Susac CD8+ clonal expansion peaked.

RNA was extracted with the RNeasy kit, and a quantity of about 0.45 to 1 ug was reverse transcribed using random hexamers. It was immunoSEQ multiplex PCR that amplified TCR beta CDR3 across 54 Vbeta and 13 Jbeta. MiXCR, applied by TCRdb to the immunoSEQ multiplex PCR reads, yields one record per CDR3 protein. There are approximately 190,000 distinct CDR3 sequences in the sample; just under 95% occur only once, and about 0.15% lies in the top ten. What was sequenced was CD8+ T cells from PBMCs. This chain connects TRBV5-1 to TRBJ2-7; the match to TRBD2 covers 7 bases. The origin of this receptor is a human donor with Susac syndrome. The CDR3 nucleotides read TGCGCCAGCAGCCTTACCTCCGGCGGGGGCTACGAGCAGTACTTC. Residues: CASSLTSGGGYEQYF.